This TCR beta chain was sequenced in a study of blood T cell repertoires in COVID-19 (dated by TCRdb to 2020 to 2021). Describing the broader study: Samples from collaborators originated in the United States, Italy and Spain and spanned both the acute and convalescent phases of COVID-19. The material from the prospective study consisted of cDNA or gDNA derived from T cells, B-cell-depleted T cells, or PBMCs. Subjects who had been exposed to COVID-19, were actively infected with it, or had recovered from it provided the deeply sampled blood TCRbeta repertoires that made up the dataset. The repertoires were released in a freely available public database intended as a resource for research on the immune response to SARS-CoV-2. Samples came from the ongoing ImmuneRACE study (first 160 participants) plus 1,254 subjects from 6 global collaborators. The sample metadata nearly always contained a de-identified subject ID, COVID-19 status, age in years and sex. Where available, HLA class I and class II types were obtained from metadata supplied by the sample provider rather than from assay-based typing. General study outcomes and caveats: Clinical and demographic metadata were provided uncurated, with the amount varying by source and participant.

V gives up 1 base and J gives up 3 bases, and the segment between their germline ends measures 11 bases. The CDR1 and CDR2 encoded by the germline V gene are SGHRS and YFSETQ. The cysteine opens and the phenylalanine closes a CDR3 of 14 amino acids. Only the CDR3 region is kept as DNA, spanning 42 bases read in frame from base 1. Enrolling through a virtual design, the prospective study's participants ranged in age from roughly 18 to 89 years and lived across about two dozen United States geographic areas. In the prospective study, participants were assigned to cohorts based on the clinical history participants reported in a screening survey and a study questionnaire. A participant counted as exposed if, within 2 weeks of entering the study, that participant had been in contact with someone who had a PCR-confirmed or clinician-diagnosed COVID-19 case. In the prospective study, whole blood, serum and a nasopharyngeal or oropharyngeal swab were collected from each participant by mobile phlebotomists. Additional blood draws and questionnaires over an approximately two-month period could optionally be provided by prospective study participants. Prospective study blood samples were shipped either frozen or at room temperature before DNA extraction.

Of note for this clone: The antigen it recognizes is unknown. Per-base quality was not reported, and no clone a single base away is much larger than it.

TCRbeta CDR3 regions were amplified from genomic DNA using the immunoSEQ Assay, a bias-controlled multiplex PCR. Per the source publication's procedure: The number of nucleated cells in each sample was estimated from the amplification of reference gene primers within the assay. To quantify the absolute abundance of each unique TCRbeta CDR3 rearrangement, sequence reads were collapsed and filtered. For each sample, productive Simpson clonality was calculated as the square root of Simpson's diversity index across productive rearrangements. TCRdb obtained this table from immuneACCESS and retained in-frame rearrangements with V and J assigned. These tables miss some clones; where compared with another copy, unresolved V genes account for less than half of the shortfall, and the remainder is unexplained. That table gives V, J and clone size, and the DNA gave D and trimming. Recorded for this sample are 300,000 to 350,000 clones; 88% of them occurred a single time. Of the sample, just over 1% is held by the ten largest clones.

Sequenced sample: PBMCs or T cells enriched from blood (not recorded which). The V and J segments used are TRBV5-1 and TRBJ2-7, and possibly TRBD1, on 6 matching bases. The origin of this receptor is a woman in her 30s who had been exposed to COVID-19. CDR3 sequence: CASSLSLQGYEQYF. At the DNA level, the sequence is TGCGCCAGCAGCTTGTCCCTACAGGGCTACGAGCAGTACTTC.